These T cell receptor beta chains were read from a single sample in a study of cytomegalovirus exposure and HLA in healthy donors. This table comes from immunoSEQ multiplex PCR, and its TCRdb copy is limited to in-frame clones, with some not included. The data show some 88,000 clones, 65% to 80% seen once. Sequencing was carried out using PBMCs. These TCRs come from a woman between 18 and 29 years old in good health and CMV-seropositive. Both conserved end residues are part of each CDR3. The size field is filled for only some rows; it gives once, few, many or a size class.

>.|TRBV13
CASSISQGGNEQFF
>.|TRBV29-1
CSAGSSNEKLFF
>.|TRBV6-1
CASRLQGSEGTEAFF
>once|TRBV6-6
CASRVGQGVSKLFF
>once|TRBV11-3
CASGTGVTGELFF
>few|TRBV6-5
CASSPPGVTFAFF
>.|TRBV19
CASSIGPQLAGEQFF
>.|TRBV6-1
CASTEEGGRDSPLHF
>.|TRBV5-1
CASSPAQGGYNYGYTF
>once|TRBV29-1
CSVGGAGGWDTQYF
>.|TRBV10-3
CAISSTGGAGAFF
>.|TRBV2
CASRDRPVGYGYTF
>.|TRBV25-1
CASSQGAAGGLHTEAFF
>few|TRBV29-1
CSVGPQGMKETQYF
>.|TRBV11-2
CASSLQGGSEQYF
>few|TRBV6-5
CASSYSGGITDTQYF
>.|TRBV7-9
CASSPGQGFWTQYF
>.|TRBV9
CASSVDNNYNEQFF
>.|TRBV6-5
CASSYSEGEGYEQYF
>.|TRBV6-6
CATRSLPRDEQFF
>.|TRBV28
CASPPDHRVRGRGNSMNTEAFF
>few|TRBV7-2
CASSLRGSGGAEEQFF
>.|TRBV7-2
CASSGRGSNQPQHF
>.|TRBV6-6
CASSVPRAPHGYTF
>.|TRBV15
CATSRARDRVGNEQFF